The entry that follows covers one T cell receptor beta chain sequence. Antigen unknown. The V end lost 3 bases, the J end lost 1 base, and 13 bases lay between the germline ends. Germline CDR1 LNHNV, CDR2 YYDKDF (reference sequence). This CDR3 comprises 15 residues. This sample is part of a study of yellow fever vaccine responses in identical twins. Broader study findings: After vaccination, twins' T cell response reportedly seemed partly convergent, partly personalized.

TCRdb itself ran the RT-PCR reads through MiXCR, one entry per CDR3 protein. The sample yields fewer than 2,500 distinct CDR3 sequences, about a third seen once. The sample consisted of T cells from blood (PBMCs), unsorted or a sorted subset (not recorded which), taken before or after yellow fever vaccination (not recorded which). This TCR derives from a woman between 18 and 29 years old who received the yellow fever vaccine. This chain joins TRBV15 and TRBJ2-7, with D possibly being TRBD1 or TRBD2 (5 bases each). The CDR3 DNA reads as TGTGCCACCAGCAGGGGGGACGGACCGTCCTACGAGCAGTACTTC. Its translation is CATSRGDGPSYEQYF.